A selection of T cell receptor beta chains follows, all from one sample in a study of T cell changes during pregnancy in multiple sclerosis. Here immunoSEQ multiplex PCR was the method, and the copy in TCRdb shows in-frame clones only, minus some. The sample carries about 24,000 clones, roughly nine tenths recorded once. Sequenced material: CD8+ T cells from peripheral blood mononuclear cells, taken in the third trimester of pregnancy. Receptors originate from a female donor in good health, enrolled as a control in a pregnancy study. Each CDR3 is given with its conserved first and last residue. Each record gives: clone size, V gene, J gene, D gene, CDR3 DNA, CDR3 protein. The D gene is left open where the match is weak. The size entry is marked missing in some rows and otherwise reads once, few, many or a size class.

>NA|TRBV27|TRBJ1-5|TRBD1
TGTGCCAGCAGTTTCTTTCAGGGGGACCGACACAATCAGCCCCAGCATTTT
CASSFFQGDRHNQPQHF
>NA|TRBV5-6|TRBJ2-3|TRBD1
TGTGCCAGCAGCTGGACAGGGAAGTTTGGCACAGATACGCAGTATTTT
CASSWTGKFGTDTQYF
>NA|TRBV28|TRBJ1-1|TRBD1
TGTGCCAGCAGTTTAACGGGACAGTCTGAAGCTTTCTTT
CASSLTGQSEAFF
>NA|TRBV27|TRBJ1-2|TRBD1
TGTGCCAGCAGTTTATACTGGACAGGGGAAGGGTATGGCTACACCTTC
CASSLYWTGEGYGYTF
>NA|TRBV16|TRBJ1-1|TRBD1
TGTGCCAGCAGCCCTATAGCAATCAAACAGGGGGAAGATGAAGCTTTCTTT
CASSPIAIKQGEDEAFF
>NA|TRBV27|TRBJ1-1|NA
TGTGCCAGCAGTTTTGGGGGGAGCACTGAAGCTTTCTTT
CASSFGGSTEAFF
>NA|TRBV7-9|TRBJ2-1|TRBD2
TGTGCCAGCAGCCCCACACGGCTAGCGGGAGGGTACAATGAGCAGTTCTTC
CASSPTRLAGGYNEQFF
>NA|TRBV7-6|TRBJ2-1|NA
TGTGCCAGCAGCTTAGTTGCCGGGGTCAGCCTCTACAATGAGCAGTTCTTC
CASSLVAGVSLYNEQFF
>NA|TRBV15|TRBJ1-2|NA
TGTGCCACCAGCAGAGATGCCAGGGCGGCTGGCTACACCTTC
CATSRDARAAGYTF
>NA|TRBV27|TRBJ1-1|NA
TGTGCCAGCAGTAGGTCAGGGAGGAATGAAGCTTTCTTT
CASSRSGRNEAFF
>few|TRBV4-1|TRBJ2-7|NA
TGCGCCAGCAGCCAAGGCGCGGACAGAGGAACCTACGAGCAGTACTTC
CASSQGADRGTYEQYF
>once|TRBV5-1|TRBJ2-7|TRBD2
TGCGCCAGCAGCCCACGGACTAGTATCCACGAGCAGTACTTC
CASSPRTSIHEQYF
>NA|TRBV6-6|TRBJ2-7|NA
TGTGCCAGCAGGTGGACAGCTACGGGCTACGAGCAGTACTTC
CASRWTATGYEQYF
>NA|TRBV10-2|TRBJ2-7|NA
TGCGCCAGCGCAGCGGGCCCCTCCTACGAGCAGTACTTC
CASAAGPSYEQYF
>once|TRBV6-1|TRBJ2-1|TRBD1
TGTGCCAGCAGGGACAGGTTTAATGAGCAGTTCTTC
CASRDRFNEQFF
>NA|TRBV5-1|TRBJ2-3|TRBD1
TGCGCCAGCAGCCCATGGGGGACAGCCACAGATACGCAGTATTTT
CASSPWGTATDTQYF
>NA|TRBV9|TRBJ2-2|NA
TGTGCCAGCAGCCGCGGAAAAGCCGGGGAGCTGTTTTTT
CASSRGKAGELFF
>NA|TRBV29-1|TRBJ2-1|TRBD1
TGCAGCGCCGGGACAGCCTACAATGAGCAGTTCTTC
CSAGTAYNEQFF
>NA|TRBV6-1|TRBJ2-1|NA
TGTGCCAGCAGTGAAGATCTCAGGACAAGGGGTATGGGTGAGCAGTTCTTC
CASSEDLRTRGMGEQFF
>NA|TRBV28|TRBJ2-1|TRBD1
TGTGCCAGCAGTCTCGCCATTTTCGGACAGGGGATGGATGAGCAGTTCTTC
CASSLAIFGQGMDEQFF
>once|TRBV6-1|TRBJ2-1|NA
TGTGCCAGCAGTCGGGACACTGAGCAGTTCTTC
CASSRDTEQFF
>NA|TRBV4-1|TRBJ2-3|TRBD1
TGCGCCAGCAGCCAAGATATTCGGCAGGGGGGCACAGATACGCAGTATTTT
CASSQDIRQGGTDTQYF